This T cell receptor (beta chain) was captured in a study of shared clonotypes between healthy human individuals. In this sample, this clone turned up once. The V segment lost 5 bases and the J segment 5 bases; nucleotides outside the gene matches: 8. In germline, CDR1 is SGHVS, CDR2 FQNEAQ. The CDR3 has 15 residues. Some clones are missing from TCRdb's copy, which holds only in-frame ones; the method was immunoSEQ multiplex PCR. The table records around 2.1 million clones, approximately 94% of them present only once. The origin of this receptor is a man aged 18-30 years in good health. Specimen: naive CD4+ T cells sorted from blood. Subset of the sample: CD45RA+ positively selected. J is TRBJ2-1 and V is TRBV7-8; 8 bases align to TRBD1. The CDR3 loop reads CASSVPGQANNEQFF. The CDR3 DNA reads as TGTGCCAGCAGCGTTCCGGGACAGGCCAACAATGAGCAGTTCTTC.